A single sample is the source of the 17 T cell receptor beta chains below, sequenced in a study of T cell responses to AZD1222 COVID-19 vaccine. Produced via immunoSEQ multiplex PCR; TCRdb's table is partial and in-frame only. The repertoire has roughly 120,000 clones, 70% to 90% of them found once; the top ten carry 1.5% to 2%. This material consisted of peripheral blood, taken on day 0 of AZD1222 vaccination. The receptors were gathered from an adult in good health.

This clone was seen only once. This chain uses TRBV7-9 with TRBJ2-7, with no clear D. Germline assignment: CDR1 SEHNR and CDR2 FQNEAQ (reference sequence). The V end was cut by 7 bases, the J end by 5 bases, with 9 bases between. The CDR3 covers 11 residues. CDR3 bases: TGTGCCAGCAACCGCTTGGACGAGCAGTACTTC. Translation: CASNRLDEQYF. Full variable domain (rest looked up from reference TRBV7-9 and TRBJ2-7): DTGVSQNPRHKITKRGQNVTFRCDPISEHNRLYWYRQTLGQGPEFLTYFQNEAQLEKSRLLSDRFSAERPKGSFSTLEIQRTEQGDSAMYLCASNRLDEQYFGPGTRLTVT.

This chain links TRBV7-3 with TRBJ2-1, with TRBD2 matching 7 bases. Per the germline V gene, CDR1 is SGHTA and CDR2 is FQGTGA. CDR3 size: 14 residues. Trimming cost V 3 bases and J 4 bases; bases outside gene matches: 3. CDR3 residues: CASSFAGAYNEQFF. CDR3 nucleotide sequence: TGTGCCAGCAGCTTCGCGGGAGCATACAATGAGCAGTTCTTC.

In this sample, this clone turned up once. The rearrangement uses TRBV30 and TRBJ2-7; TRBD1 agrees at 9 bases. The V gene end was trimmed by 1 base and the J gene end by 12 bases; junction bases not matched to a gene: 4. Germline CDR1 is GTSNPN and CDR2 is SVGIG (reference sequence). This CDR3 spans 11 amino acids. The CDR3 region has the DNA TGTGCCTGGAGTGGGACAGGGGTTCGGTACTTC. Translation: CAWSGTGVRYF. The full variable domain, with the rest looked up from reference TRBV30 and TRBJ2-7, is SQTIHQWPATLVQPVGSPLSLECTVEGTSNPNLYWYRQAAGRGLQLLFYSVGIGQISSEVPQNLSASRPQDRQFILSSKKLLLSDSGFYLCAWSGTGVRYFGPGTRLTVT.

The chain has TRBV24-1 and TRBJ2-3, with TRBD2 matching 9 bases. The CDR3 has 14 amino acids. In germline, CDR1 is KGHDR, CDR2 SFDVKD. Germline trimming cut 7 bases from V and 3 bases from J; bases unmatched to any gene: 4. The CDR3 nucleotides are TGTGCCACCAGCTTAGCGGGGGTGACAGATACGCAGTATTTT. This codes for CATSLAGVTDTQYF.

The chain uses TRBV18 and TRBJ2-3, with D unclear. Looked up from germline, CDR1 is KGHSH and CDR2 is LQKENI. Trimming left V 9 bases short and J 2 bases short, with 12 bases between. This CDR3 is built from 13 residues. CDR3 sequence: CASTPHHTDTQYF. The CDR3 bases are TGTGCCAGTACCCCTCACCACACAGATACGCAGTATTTT.

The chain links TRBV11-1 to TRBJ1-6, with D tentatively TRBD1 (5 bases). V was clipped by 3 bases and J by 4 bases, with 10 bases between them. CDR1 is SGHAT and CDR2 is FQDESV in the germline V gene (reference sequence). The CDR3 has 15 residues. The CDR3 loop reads CASSLGTAYNSPLHF. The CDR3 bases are TGTGCCAGCAGCTTGGGGACGGCTTATAATTCACCCCTCCACTTT.

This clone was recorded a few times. Here the CDR3 reads CASSPRSVGELFF. CDR3 DNA: TGTGCCAGCAGCCCTAGATCAGTTGGGGAGCTGTTTTTT. The chain joins TRBV7-9 to TRBJ2-2, with D hard to call. Trimming took off 5 bases at V and 8 bases at J, with 12 bases between the two ends. The CDR3 contains 13 residues. CDR1 and CDR2 (germline): SEHNR, FQNEAQ (reference sequence).

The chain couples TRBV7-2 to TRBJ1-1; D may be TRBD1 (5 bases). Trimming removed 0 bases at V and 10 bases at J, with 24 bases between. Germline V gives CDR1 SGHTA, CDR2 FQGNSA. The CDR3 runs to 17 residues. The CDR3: CASSLAGIQGWREGAFF. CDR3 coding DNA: TGTGCCAGCAGCTTAGCAGGAATTCAGGGTTGGAGGGAAGGAGCTTTCTTT.

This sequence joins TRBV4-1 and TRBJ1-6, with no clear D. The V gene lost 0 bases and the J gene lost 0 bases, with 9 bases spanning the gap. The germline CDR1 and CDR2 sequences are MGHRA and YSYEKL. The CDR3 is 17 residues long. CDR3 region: CASSQDPPSSYNSPLHF. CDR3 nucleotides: TGCGCCAGCAGCCAAGACCCTCCGAGCTCCTATAATTCACCCCTCCACTTT.

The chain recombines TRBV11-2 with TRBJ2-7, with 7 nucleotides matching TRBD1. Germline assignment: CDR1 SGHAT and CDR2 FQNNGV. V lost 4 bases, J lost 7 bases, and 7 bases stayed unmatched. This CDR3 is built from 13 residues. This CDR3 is CASSSQTGFEQYF. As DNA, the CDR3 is TGTGCCAGCAGCTCCCAGACAGGGTTTGAGCAGTACTTC.

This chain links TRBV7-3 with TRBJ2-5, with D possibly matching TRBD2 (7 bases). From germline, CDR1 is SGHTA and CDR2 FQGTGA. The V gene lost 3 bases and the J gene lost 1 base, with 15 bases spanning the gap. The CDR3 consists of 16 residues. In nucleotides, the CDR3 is TGTGCCAGCAGCTTCGACGGGGGGCGATCCCAAGAGACCCAGTACTTC. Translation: CASSFDGGRSQETQYF.

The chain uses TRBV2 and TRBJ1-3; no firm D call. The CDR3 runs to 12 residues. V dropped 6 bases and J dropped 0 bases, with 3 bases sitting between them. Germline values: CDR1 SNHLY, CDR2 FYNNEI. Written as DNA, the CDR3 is TGTGCCAGCAGACTCTCTGGAAACACCATATATTTT. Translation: CASRLSGNTIYF.

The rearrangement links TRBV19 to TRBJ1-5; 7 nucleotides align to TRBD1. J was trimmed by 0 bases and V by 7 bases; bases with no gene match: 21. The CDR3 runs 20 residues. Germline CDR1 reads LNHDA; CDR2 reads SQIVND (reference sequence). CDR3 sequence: CASTYSWTGGGGYSNQPQHF. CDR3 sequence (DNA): TGTGCCAGTACCTATTCTTGGACAGGTGGAGGGGGATATAGCAATCAGCCCCAGCATTTT. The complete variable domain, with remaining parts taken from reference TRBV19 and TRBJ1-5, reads DGGITQSPKYLFRKEGQNVTLSCEQNLNHDAMYWYRQDPGQGLRLIYYSQIVNDFQKGDIAEGYSVSREKKESFPLTVTSAQKNPTAFYLCASTYSWTGGGGYSNQPQHFGDGTRLSIL.

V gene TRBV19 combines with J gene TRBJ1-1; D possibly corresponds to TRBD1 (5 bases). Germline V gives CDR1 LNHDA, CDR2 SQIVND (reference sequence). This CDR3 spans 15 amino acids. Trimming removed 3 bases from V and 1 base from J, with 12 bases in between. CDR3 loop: CASSIEGLRNTEAFF. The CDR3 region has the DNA TGTGCCAGTAGTATCGAGGGGTTGAGGAACACTGAAGCTTTCTTT.

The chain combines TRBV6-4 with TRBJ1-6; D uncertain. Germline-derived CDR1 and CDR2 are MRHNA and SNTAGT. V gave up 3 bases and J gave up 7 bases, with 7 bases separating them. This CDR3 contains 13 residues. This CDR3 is CASSDSENSPLHF. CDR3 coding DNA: TGTGCCAGCAGTGATTCAGAAAATTCACCCCTCCACTTT.

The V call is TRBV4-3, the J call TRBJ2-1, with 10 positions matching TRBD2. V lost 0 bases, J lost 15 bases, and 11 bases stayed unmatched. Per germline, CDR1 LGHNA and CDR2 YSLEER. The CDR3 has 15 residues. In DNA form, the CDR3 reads TGCGCCAGCAGCCAAGACACGATGGCTAGCGGGAGACGGTTCTTC. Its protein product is CASSQDTMASGRRFF.

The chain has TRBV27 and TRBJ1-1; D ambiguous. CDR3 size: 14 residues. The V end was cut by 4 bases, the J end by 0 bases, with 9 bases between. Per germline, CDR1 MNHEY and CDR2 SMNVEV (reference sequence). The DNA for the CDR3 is TGTGCCAGCAGTTCCCACATAATGAACACTGAAGCTTTCTTT. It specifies CASSSHIMNTEAFF.